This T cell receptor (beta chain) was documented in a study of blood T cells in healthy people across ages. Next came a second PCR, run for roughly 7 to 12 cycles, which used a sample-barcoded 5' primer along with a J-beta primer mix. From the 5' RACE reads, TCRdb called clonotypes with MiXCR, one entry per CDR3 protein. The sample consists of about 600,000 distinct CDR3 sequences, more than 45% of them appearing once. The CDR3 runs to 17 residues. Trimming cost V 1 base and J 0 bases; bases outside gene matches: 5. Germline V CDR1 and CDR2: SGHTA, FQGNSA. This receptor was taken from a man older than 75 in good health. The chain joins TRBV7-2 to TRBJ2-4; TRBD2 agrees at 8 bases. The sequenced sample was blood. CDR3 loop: CASSLGPGRGAKNIQYF. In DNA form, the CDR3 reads TGTGCCAGCAGCTTAGGACCCGGGAGGGGAGCCAAAAACATTCAGTACTTC.